A single sample gave rise to the 25 T cell receptor beta chains below, sequenced in a study of T cell responses to AZD1222 COVID-19 vaccine. Clones were read by immunoSEQ multiplex PCR, and TCRdb kept only the in-frame ones, dropping some. The sample lists approximately 130,000 clones; approximately 88% were seen once. The source was peripheral blood, collected on day 0 of AZD1222 vaccination. The receptors shown here come from an adult in good health.

V gene TRBV7-2 combines with J gene TRBJ1-1; D is possibly TRBD1 (5 bases). The V gene lost 2 bases and the J gene lost 4 bases, with 11 bases spanning the gap. The CDR3 spans 14 residues. The germline V gene has CDR1 SGHTA and CDR2 FQGNSA. The chain's CDR3 is CASSLQGGGTEAFF. The DNA of the CDR3 is TGTGCCAGCAGCTTACAGGGTGGGGGCACTGAAGCTTTCTTT.

The chain joins TRBV10-3 to TRBJ2-2; 8 positions agree with TRBD1. Germline lookup yields CDR1 ENHRY and CDR2 SYGVKD. After removal of 6 bases from V and 3 bases from J, the junction contained 3 bases not matched to a gene. The CDR3 consists of 14 residues. The CDR3 DNA sequence: TGTGCCATCAGAAAGACAGGGGACACCGGGGAGCTGTTTTTT. Translated, it gives CAIRKTGDTGELFF.

The rearrangement joins TRBV5-1 to TRBJ2-5, with TRBD2 matching 15 bases. The trim removed 3 bases at V and 2 bases at J, leaving 8 bases unmatched. CDR3 size: 18 residues. Germline loops: CDR1 SGHRS, CDR2 YFSETQ. The CDR3, as DNA: TGCGCCAGCAGCTACGGGACTAGCGGGAGGACCCATCAAGAGACCCAGTACTTC. The encoded protein is CASSYGTSGRTHQETQYF.

The rearrangement uses TRBV19 and TRBJ2-7; D tentatively fits TRBD1 or TRBD2 (6 bases each). Trimming stripped 3 bases from V and 3 bases from J, with 18 bases between. The CDR3 length is 16 residues. Germline CDR1 reads LNHDA; CDR2 reads SQIVND (reference sequence). The CDR3 DNA follows: TGTGCCAGTAGTATCCGGTGGGGGGCATCAGGCTACGAGCAGTACTTC. This sequence encodes CASSIRWGASGYEQYF.

This clone was detected only a few times. V and J are TRBV7-2 and TRBJ2-2; 8 nucleotides line up with TRBD1. Germline V gives CDR1 SGHTA, CDR2 FQGNSA. This CDR3 region has 14 residues. J gave up 5 bases and V 1 base, and 0 bases lay outside the gene matches. As DNA, the CDR3 is TGTGCCAGCAGCTTAGACAGGGGGACCGGGGAGCTGTTTTTT. It translates to CASSLDRGTGELFF.

The chain couples TRBV7-9 to TRBJ1-2; D unresolved. Germline V lookup: CDR1 SEHNR, CDR2 FQNEAQ (reference sequence). V lost 5 bases and J lost 7, with 11 bases in between. The CDR3 covers 12 residues. The DNA of the CDR3 is TGTGCCAGCAGCGAAGGCCTTCTTGGCTACACCTTC. It codes for CASSEGLLGYTF.

The chain recombines TRBV3-1 (or the pseudogene TRBV3-2) with TRBJ2-7; possibly TRBD1 or TRBD2 for D (6 bases each). Germline CDR1 is LGHDT and CDR2 is YNNKEL (reference sequence). The CDR3 is made up of 13 amino acids. The germline V and J ends were trimmed by 4 bases and 7 bases, with 14 bases remaining between them. For the CDR3, the DNA is TGTGCCAGCAGCCCACAAGGGGGGTTGGAGCAGTACTTC. This encodes CASSPQGGLEQYF.

The genes are TRBV6-5 and TRBJ1-5, with a possible D match to TRBD1 (5 bases). There are 14 residues in the CDR3. Per germline, CDR1 MNHEY and CDR2 SVGAGI. V was trimmed by 2 bases and J by 11 bases, leaving 16 bases between them. Here the CDR3 DNA reads TGTGCCAGCAGTTACGGGACCCAAAAGGAGGCCCAGCATTTT. It yields the protein CASSYGTQKEAQHF.

The chain combines TRBV11-3 with TRBJ2-1, with 8 positions matching TRBD2. V dropped 0 bases and J dropped 8; count of bases not matched to a gene: 9. This CDR3 is built from 16 residues. Germline-derived CDR1 and CDR2 are SGHNT and YENEEA. CDR3 residues: CASSLDGREGQDEQFF. The CDR3 DNA sequence: TGTGCCAGCAGCTTAGACGGACGGGAGGGCCAGGATGAGCAGTTCTTC.

This sequence joins TRBV19 and TRBJ1-4; D is undetermined. V lost 2 bases to trimming and J lost 3 bases, with 10 bases between them. Germline V gene data show CDR1 as LNHDA and CDR2 as SQIVND (reference sequence). This CDR3 comprises 15 residues. This chain's CDR3 is CASSIKRASNEKLFF. The DNA of the CDR3 is TGTGCCAGTAGTATAAAGAGGGCGTCTAATGAAAAACTGTTTTTT.

This rearrangement joins TRBV18 to TRBJ1-1; no definite D call. The V gene lost 3 bases and the J gene lost 1 base, with 9 bases spanning the gap. Germline V lookup: CDR1 KGHSH, CDR2 LQKENI. There are 14 residues in the CDR3. CDR3 sequence: CASSPSSENTEAFF. Written as DNA, the CDR3 is TGTGCCAGCTCACCGAGTTCGGAGAACACTGAAGCTTTCTTT.

The V gene is TRBV4-1, the J gene TRBJ2-7, with 7 bases aligning to TRBD1. This CDR3 comprises 14 residues. CDR1 and CDR2 from the germline V gene are MGHRA and YSYEKL. The V gene end was trimmed by 5 bases and the J gene end by 5 bases; junction bases not matched to a gene: 9. Here the CDR3 DNA reads TGCGCCAGCAGCTCCGAAGGGGGCTTAGACGAGCAGTACTTC. It encodes CASSSEGGLDEQYF.

V is TRBV10-1 and J is TRBJ2-1, with 11 bases aligning to TRBD2. CDR1 WNHNN and CDR2 SYGVQD come from the germline V gene (reference sequence). V was pared by 0 bases and J by 4 bases, with 2 bases of the junction left unmatched. This CDR3 contains 16 residues. The CDR3 loop is CASSESLAGGYNEQFF. The CDR3, as DNA: TGCGCCAGCAGTGAGTCGTTAGCGGGGGGGTACAATGAGCAGTTCTTC.

The rearrangement links TRBV19 to TRBJ2-7; 9 bases align to TRBD2. CDR1 is LNHDA, CDR2 SQIVND, per germline (reference sequence). The ends lost 5 bases at V and 4 bases at J; junction bases unmatched: 9. The CDR3 is made up of 15 amino acids. The CDR3 protein is CASSAPGTSLYEQYF. CDR3 in DNA: TGTGCCAGTAGTGCTCCCGGGACTAGCTTGTACGAGCAGTACTTC.

The chain links TRBV7-2 to TRBJ2-7; unclear D gene. Trimming pared 2 bases from V and 0 bases from J, leaving 5 bases between. The CDR3 spans 13 residues. Germline V gene data show CDR1 as SGHTA and CDR2 as FQGNSA. The CDR3 nucleotides read TGTGCCAGCAGCTTACAAAGCTCCTACGAGCAGTACTTC. Translation: CASSLQSSYEQYF.

This clone was detected once. The chain recombines TRBV25-1 with TRBJ1-1; TRBD1 might be the D (6 bases). V lost 2 bases, J lost 10 bases, and 17 bases lay in between. The CDR3 is 14 residues long. The germline CDR1 and CDR2 sequences are MGHDK and SYGVNS. As DNA, the CDR3 is TGTGCCAGCAGTGAAAATTATCGGGGGCTGGGAGCTTTCTTT. It codes for CASSENYRGLGAFF.

The CDR3 nucleotides read TGCAGCGGCAACAGGGGACGGGACACTGAAGCTTTCTTT. Its translation is CSGNRGRDTEAFF. The rearrangement joins TRBV29-1 to TRBJ1-1; TRBD1 matches at 7 bases. CDR1 is SQVTM and CDR2 is ANQGSEA in the germline V gene. The junction had 8 bases not matched to a gene; V was cut back by 7 bases and J by 3 bases. This CDR3 has 13 amino acids.

This chain links TRBV29-1 with TRBJ1-3; D remains ambiguous. Trimming pared 3 bases from V and 1 base from J, leaving 16 bases between. The CDR3 has 16 amino acids. Germline V gene data show CDR1 as SQVTM and CDR2 as ANQGSEA. The DNA for the CDR3 is TGCAGCGTTGATTTAAGGTCTTGGGATTCTGGAAACACCATATATTTT. Its protein product is CSVDLRSWDSGNTIYF.

This chain uses TRBV7-2 with TRBJ1-5, with TRBD1 identical over 7 bases. V shed 5 bases, J shed 2 bases, and the junction held 6 bases outside the gene matches. The CDR3 is 15 residues long. Germline CDR1 SGHTA, CDR2 FQGNSA. DNA for the CDR3: TGTGCCAGCAGCGTAGACAGGGTCCGCAATCAGCCCCAGCATTTT. Protein sequence: CASSVDRVRNQPQHF.

The chain couples TRBV6-5 to TRBJ1-1; 7 bases align to TRBD1. This CDR3 has 15 amino acids. Germline V gene sequence: CDR1 MNHEY, CDR2 SVGAGI. Unmatched junction bases numbered 13, after V lost 6 bases and J lost 6 bases. As DNA, the CDR3 is TGTGCCAGCAGCCCCCGCCGACAGGGCGTGGCTGAAGCTTTCTTT. As protein: CASSPRRQGVAEAFF.

The chain recombines TRBV14 with TRBJ1-6; D is undetermined. CDR1 and CDR2 from the germline V gene are SGHDN and FVKESK. The V and J ends lost 4 bases and 6 bases respectively, with 10 bases between them. The CDR3 loop spans 14 amino acids. The CDR3: CASSPGLGNSPLHF. CDR3 in DNA: TGTGCCAGCAGCCCAGGTTTGGGTAATTCACCCCTCCACTTT.

The chain links TRBV19 to TRBJ1-2, with D uncertain. V lost 6 bases and J lost 6, with 5 bases in between. The germline V gene encodes CDR1 LNHDA and CDR2 SQIVND (reference sequence). The CDR3 covers 10 residues. CDR3 residues: CASRGDGYTF. CDR3 nucleotide sequence: TGTGCCAGTAGAGGTGATGGCTACACCTTC.

The chain uses TRBV7-9 and TRBJ2-3; 7 nucleotides align to TRBD1. Germline CDR1 is SEHNR and CDR2 is FQNEAQ (reference sequence). V lost 1 base, J lost 8 bases, and 12 bases stayed unmatched. The CDR3 covers 16 residues. The CDR3 DNA follows: TGTGCCAGCAGCTTAGGAGAGGCCACAGGGGAAGTTACGCAGTATTTT. Its translation is CASSLGEATGEVTQYF.

The rearrangement links TRBV18 to TRBJ2-3; perhaps TRBD1 as D (5 bases). The V gene lost 7 bases and the J gene lost 5 bases, with 16 bases spanning the gap. CDR3 length: 14 amino acids. The germline CDR1 and CDR2 sequences are KGHSH and LQKENI. CDR3: CASYEGAQGDTQYF. The CDR3 region has the DNA TGTGCCAGCTACGAAGGGGCGCAGGGAGATACGCAGTATTTT.

The chain combines TRBV5-8 with TRBJ1-5; possible D gene TRBD1, 5 bases. The CDR3 length is 15 residues. V was shortened by 1 base and J by 7 bases, with 15 bases between the two germline ends. Germline V gene sequence: CDR1 SGHTS, CDR2 YDEGEE. The CDR3, as DNA: TGTGCCAGCAGCTTGTTTGGCCAGGGATTCCAGCCCCAGCATTTT. Translated: CASSLFGQGFQPQHF.